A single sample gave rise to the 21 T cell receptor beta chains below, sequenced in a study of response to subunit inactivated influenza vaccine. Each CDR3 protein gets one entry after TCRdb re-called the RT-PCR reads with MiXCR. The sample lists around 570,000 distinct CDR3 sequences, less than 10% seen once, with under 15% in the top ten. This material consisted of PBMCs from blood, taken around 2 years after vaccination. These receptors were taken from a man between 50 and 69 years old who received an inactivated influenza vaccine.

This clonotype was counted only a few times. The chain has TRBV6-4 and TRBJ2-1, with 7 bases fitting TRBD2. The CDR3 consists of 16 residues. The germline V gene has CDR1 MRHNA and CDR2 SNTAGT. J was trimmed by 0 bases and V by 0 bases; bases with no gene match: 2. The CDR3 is CASSDSAGVSYNEQFF. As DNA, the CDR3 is TGTGCCAGCAGTGACTCCGCGGGGGTCTCCTACAATGAGCAGTTCTTC.

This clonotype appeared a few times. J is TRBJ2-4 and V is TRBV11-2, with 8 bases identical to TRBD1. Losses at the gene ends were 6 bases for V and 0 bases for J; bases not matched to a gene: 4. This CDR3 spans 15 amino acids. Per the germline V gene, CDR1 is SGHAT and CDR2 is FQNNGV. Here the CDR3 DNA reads TGTGCCAGCAGTCGACAGGGGCTAGCCAAAAACATTCAGTACTTC. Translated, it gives CASSRQGLAKNIQYF.

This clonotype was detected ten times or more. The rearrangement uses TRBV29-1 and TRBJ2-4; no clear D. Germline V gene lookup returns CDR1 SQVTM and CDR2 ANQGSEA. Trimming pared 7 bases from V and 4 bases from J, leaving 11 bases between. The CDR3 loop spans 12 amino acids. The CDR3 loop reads CSAEVTKNIQYF. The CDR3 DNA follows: TGCAGCGCCGAGGTAACAAAAAACATTCAGTACTTC.

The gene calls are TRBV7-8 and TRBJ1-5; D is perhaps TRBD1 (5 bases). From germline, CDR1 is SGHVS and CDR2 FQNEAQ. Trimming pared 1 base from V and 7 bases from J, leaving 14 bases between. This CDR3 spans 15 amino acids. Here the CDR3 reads CASSLVGAGIQPQHF. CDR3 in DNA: TGTGCCAGCAGCTTAGTCGGGGCAGGGATACAGCCCCAGCATTTT.

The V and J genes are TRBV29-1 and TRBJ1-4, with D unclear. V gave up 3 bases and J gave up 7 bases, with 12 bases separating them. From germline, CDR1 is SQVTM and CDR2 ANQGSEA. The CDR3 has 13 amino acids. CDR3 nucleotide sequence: TGCAGCGTTGATCTGGAGGGTGGTGAAAAACTGTTTTTT. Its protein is CSVDLEGGEKLFF. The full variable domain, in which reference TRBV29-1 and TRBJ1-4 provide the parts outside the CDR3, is SAVISQKPSRDICQRGTSLTIQCQVDSQVTMMFWYRQQPGQSLTLIATANQGSEATYESGFVIDKFPISRPNLTFSTLTVSNMSPEDSSIYLCSVDLEGGEKLFFGSGTQLSVL.

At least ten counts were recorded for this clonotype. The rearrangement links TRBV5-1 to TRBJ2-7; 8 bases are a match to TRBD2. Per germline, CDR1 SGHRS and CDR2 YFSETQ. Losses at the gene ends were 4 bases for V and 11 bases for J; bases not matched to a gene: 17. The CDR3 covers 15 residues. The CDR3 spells CASSPGGGTTPGEYF. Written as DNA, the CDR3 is TGCGCCAGCAGCCCGGGAGGGGGGACTACCCCTGGGGAGTACTTC.

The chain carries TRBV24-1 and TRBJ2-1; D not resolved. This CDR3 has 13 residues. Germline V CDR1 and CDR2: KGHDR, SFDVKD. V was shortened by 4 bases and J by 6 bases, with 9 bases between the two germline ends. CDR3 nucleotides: TGTGCCACCAGTGAAGGGCATCTCAATGAGCAGTTCTTC. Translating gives CATSEGHLNEQFF.

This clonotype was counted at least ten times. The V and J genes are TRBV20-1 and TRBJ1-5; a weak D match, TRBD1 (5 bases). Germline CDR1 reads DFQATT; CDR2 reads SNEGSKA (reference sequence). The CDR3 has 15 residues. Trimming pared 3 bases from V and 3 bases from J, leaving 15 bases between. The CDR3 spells CSAREETVLNQPQHF. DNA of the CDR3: TGCAGTGCTAGGGAGGAGACAGTACTCAATCAGCCCCAGCATTTT.

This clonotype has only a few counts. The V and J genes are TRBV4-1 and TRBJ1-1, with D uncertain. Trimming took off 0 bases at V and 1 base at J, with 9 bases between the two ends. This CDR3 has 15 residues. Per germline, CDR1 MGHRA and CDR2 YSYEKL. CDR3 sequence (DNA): TGCGCCAGCAGCCAAGAGCGGAGGCCGAACACTGAAGCTTTCTTT. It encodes CASSQERRPNTEAFF.

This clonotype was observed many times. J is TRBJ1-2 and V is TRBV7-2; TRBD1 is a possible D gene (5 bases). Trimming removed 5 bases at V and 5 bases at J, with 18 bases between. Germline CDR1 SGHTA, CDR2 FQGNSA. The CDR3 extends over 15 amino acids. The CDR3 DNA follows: TGTGCCAGCAGCCCCGGGGGAGGGGCTCTATATGGCTACACCTTC. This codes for CASSPGGGALYGYTF.

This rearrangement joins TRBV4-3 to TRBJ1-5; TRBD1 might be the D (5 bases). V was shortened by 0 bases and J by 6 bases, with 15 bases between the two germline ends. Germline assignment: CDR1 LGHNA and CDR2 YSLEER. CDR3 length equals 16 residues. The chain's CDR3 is CASSQDWSGRGQPQHF. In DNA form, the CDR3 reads TGCGCCAGCAGCCAAGATTGGTCGGGACGGGGTCAGCCCCAGCATTTT.

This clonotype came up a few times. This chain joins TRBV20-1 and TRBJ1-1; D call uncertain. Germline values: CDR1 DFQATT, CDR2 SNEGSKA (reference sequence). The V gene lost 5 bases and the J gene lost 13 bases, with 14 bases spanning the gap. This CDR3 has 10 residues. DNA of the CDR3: TGCAGTGCTGGCCGGGCGTTAGGTTTCTTT. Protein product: CSAGRALGFF.

The CDR3 here is CASSPGWGRGAEAFF. CDR3 in DNA: TGTGCCAGCAGCCCCGGCTGGGGGCGAGGGGCTGAAGCTTTCTTT. This chain connects TRBV7-8 to TRBJ1-1; possible D gene TRBD1, 6 bases. Trimming took 5 bases from V and 6 from J, leaving 19 bases between them. Germline V gene sequence: CDR1 SGHVS, CDR2 FQNEAQ. This CDR3 is built from 15 residues.

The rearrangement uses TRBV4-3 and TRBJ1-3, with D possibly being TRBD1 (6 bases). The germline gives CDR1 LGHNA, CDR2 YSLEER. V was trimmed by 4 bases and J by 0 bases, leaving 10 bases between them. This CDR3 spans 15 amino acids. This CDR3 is CASSPGHHSGNTIYF. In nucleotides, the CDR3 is TGCGCCAGCAGCCCGGGACACCACTCTGGAAACACCATATATTTT.

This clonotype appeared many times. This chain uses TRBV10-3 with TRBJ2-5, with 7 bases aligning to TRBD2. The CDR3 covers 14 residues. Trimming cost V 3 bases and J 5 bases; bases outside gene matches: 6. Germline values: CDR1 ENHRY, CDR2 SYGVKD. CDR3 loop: CAISEGGGSETQYF. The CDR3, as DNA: TGTGCCATCAGTGAAGGAGGCGGGAGTGAGACCCAGTACTTC.

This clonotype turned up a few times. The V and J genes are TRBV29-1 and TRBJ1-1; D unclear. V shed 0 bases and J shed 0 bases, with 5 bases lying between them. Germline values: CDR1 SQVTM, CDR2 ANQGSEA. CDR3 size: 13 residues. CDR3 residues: CSVEDLMNTEAFF. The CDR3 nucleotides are TGCAGCGTTGAAGATCTGATGAACACTGAAGCTTTCTTT.

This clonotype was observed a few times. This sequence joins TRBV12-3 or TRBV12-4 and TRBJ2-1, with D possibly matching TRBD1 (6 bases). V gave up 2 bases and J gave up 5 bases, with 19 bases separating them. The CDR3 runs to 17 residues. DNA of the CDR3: TGTGCCAGCAGTTTACGCAGGGGCCGTTCCGAGGACAATGAGCAGTTCTTC. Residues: CASSLRRGRSEDNEQFF.

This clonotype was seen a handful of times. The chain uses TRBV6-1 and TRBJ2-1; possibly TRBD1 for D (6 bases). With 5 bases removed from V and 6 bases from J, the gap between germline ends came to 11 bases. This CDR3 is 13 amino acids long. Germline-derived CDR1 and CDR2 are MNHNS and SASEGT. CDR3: CASSSHRVNEQFF. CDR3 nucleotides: TGTGCCAGCAGTAGTCACAGGGTCAATGAGCAGTTCTTC.

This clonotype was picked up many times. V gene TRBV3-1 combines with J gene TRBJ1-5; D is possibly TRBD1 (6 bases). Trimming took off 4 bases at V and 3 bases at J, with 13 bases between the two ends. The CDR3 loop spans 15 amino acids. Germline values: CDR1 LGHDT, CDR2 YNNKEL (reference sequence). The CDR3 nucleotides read TGTGCCAGCAGCCTGACCCCAGGGGCCAATCAGCCCCAGCATTTT. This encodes CASSLTPGANQPQHF.

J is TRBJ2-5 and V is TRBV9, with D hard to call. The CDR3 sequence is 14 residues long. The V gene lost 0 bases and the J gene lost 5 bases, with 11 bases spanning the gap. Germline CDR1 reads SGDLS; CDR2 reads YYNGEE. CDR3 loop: CASSVAYAGETQYF. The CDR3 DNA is TGTGCCAGCAGCGTAGCTTACGCTGGGGAGACCCAGTACTTC.

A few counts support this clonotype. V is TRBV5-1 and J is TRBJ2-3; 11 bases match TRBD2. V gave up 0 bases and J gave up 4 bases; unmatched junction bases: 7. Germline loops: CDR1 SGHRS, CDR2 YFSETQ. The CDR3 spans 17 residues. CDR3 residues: CASSLALTSGAADTQYF. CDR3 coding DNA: TGCGCCAGCAGCTTGGCCCTGACTAGCGGGGCGGCAGATACGCAGTATTTT.